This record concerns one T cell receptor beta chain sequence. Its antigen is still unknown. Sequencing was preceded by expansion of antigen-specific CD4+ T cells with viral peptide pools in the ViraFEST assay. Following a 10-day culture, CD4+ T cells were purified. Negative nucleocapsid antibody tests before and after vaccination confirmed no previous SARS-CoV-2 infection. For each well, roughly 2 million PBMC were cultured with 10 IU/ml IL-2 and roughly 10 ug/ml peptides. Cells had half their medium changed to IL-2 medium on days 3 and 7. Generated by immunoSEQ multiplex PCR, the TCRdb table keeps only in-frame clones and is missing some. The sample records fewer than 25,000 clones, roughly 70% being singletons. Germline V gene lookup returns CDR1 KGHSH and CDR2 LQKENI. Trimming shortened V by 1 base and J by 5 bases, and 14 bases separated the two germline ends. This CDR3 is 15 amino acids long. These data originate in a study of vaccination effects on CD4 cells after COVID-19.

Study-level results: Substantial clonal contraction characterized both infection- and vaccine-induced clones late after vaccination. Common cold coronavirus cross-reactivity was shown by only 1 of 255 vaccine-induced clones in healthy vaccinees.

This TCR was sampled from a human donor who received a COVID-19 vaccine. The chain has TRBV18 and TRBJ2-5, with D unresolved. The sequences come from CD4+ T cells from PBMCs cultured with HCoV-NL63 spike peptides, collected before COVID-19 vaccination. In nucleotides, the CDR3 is TGTGCCAGCTCACCACAATTGGCCGCTAGGGAGACCCAGTACTTC. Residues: CASSPQLAARETQYF.